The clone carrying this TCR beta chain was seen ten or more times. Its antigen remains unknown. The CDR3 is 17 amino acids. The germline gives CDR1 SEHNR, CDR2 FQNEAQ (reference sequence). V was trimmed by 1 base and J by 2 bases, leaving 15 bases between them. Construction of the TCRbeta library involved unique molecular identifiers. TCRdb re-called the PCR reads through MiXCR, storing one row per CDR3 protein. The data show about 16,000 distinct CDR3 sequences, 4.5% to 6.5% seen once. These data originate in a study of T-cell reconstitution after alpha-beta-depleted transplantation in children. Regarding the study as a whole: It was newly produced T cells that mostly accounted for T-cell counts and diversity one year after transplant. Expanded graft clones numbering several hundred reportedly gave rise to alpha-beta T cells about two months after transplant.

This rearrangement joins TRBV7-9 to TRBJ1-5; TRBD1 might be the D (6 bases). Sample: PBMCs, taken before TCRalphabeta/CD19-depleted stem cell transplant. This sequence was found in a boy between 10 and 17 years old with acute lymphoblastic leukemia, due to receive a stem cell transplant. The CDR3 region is CASSLEVGRGGNQPQHF. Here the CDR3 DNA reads TGTGCCAGCAGCTTAGAGGTTGGGAGGGGGGGCAATCAGCCCCAGCATTTT.